Many counts were recorded for the clone carrying this T cell receptor beta chain. The antigen remains unidentified. This specimen comes from a study of T cells in Graves' hyperthyroidism and ophthalmopathy. Study background: Peripheral blood was collected at initial diagnosis, before any treatment.

Exclusion of patients followed from uncontrolled infection, other autoimmune disease, pregnancy or lactation. Orbital computed tomography, thyroid ultrasound, serum thyroxine and TRAb, and clinical symptoms together informed the diagnoses. Study outcomes and limitations: Appearing also in blood were most of the thyroid clonotypes expanded above 0.001.

Germline CDR1 reads SNHLY; CDR2 reads FYNNEI. The CDR3 consists of 16 residues. V trimming: 7 bases; J trimming: 4 bases; junction bases outside the gene matches: 11. What was amplified from RNA transcripts were TCR beta CDR3 regions. First-round RT-PCR targeting the TCR CDR3 was performed with the HTBI primer set. TCRdb reanalysed the multiplex PCR reads using MiXCR and keeps one entry per CDR3 protein. This table has 350,000 to 450,000 distinct CDR3 sequences, around 15% appearing once. Specimen: blood. The chain couples TRBV2 to TRBJ2-1, with 9 bases fitting TRBD1. The clonotype originates from a man aged 45-65 years with Graves' ophthalmopathy. CDR3: CASTPKRTGEYNEQFF. The DNA for the CDR3 is TGTGCCAGCACCCCCAAAAGGACAGGGGAATACAATGAGCAGTTCTTC.